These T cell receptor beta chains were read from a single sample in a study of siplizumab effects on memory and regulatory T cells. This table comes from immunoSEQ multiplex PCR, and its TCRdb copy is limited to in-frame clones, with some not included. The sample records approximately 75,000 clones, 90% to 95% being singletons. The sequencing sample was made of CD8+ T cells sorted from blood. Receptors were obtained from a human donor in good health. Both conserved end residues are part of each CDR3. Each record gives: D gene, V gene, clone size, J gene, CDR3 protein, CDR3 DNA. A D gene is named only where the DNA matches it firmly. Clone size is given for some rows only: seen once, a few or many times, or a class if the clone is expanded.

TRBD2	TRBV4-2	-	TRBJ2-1	CASSQSGGSHNEQFF	TGTGCCAGCAGCCAGAGCGGGGGGAGTCACAATGAGCAGTTCTTC
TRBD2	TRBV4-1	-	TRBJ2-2	CASSQDRGVPGELFF	TGCGCCAGCAGCCAAGATCGGGGGGTCCCCGGGGAGCTGTTTTTT
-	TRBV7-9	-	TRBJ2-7	CASSYRGDEQYF	TGTGCCAGCAGCTATCGCGGGGACGAGCAGTACTTC
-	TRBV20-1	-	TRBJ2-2	CSASLVGELFF	TGCAGTGCTAGTCTGGTCGGGGAGCTGTTTTTT
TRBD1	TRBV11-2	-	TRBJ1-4	CASSRGTGATNEKLFF	TGTGCCAGCAGCCGCGGGACAGGGGCTACTAATGAAAAACTGTTTTTT
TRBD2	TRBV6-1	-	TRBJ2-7	CASGGSSSYEQYF	TGTGCCAGCGGCGGGAGCAGCTCCTACGAGCAGTACTTC
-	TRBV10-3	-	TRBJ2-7	CAISESSPYEQYF	TGTGCCATCAGTGAGTCGAGTCCCTACGAGCAGTACTTC
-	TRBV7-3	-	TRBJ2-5	CASSLFPAGAETQYF	TGTGCCAGCAGCTTATTCCCGGCCGGAGCGGAGACCCAGTACTTC
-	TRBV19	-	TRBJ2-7	CATRGGSSYEQYF	TGTGCCACGAGGGGGGGGAGCTCCTACGAGCAGTACTTC
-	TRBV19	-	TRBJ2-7	CASRGAEQYF	TGTGCCTCCAGGGGGGCCGAGCAGTACTTC
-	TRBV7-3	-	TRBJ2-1	CASSPDGTGNEQFF	TGTGCCAGCAGCCCTGACGGAACTGGGAATGAGCAGTTCTTC
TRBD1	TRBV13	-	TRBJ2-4	CASSGDRGNIQYF	TGTGCCAGCAGTGGGGACAGGGGGAACATTCAGTACTTC
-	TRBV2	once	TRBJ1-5	CASGRWPNQPQHF	TGTGCCAGCGGGAGGTGGCCGAATCAGCCCCAGCATTTT
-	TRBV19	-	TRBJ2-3	CASSMVGAPQYF	TGTGCCAGTAGTATGGTCGGGGCGCCGCAGTATTTT
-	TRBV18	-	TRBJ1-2	CASSPEPDKRTPYGYTF	TGTGCCAGCTCACCAGAGCCGGACAAAAGGACACCCTATGGCTACACCTTC
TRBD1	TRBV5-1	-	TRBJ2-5	CASRDPDREVQETQYF	TGCGCCAGCAGGGATCCGGACAGGGAGGTCCAAGAGACCCAGTACTTC
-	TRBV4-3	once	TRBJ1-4	CASSQRQSTNEKLFF	TGCGCCAGCAGCCAACGACAGTCAACTAATGAAAAACTGTTTTTT
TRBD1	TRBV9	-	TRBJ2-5	CASSVGQGAGETQYF	TGTGCCAGCAGCGTAGGGCAGGGGGCCGGAGAGACCCAGTACTTC
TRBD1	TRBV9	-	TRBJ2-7	CASSVGTKGALYEQYF	TGTGCCAGCAGCGTAGGCACGAAGGGGGCCCTCTACGAGCAGTACTTC
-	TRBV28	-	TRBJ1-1	CASLTPGSVNTEAFF	TGTGCCAGTCTAACCCCGGGGTCCGTGAACACTGAAGCTTTCTTT
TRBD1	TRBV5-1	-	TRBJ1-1	CASSTTTGQGGTEAFF	TGCGCCAGCAGCACGACCACCGGACAGGGGGGCACTGAAGCTTTCTTT
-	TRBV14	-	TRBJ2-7	CASSQGWGRSYEQYF	TGTGCCAGCAGCCAAGGGTGGGGGAGGTCCTACGAGCAGTACTTC
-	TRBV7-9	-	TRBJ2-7	CASSMASYEQYF	TGTGCCAGCAGCATGGCCTCCTACGAGCAGTACTTC
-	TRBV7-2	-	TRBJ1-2	CASSFVMADEYGYTF	TGTGCCAGCAGCTTTGTAATGGCGGATGAGTATGGCTACACCTTC
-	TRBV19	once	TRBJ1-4	CASSIASRGVEKLFF	TGTGCCAGTAGTATAGCTTCAAGAGGGGTTGAAAAACTGTTTTTT
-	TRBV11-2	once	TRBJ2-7	CASSLPGAMDEQYF	TGTGCCAGCAGCTTACCGGGGGCGATGGACGAGCAGTACTTC
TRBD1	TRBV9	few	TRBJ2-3	CASSVGQGTDTQYF	TGTGCCAGCAGCGTAGGACAGGGGACAGATACGCAGTATTTT
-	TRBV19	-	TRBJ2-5	CASRGAYVETQYF	TGTGCCAGTAGGGGAGCGTATGTCGAGACCCAGTACTTC
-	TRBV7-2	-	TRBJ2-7	CASSSGPSYEQYF	TGTGCCAGCAGCTCCGGACCCTCCTACGAGCAGTACTTC
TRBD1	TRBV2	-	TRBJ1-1	CASSPGQGILNTEAFF	TGTGCCAGCAGCCCTGGACAGGGGATCTTGAACACTGAAGCTTTCTTT
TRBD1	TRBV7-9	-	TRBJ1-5	CASSPPGTGNQPQHF	TGTGCCAGCAGCCCCCCTGGGACAGGGAATCAGCCCCAGCATTTT
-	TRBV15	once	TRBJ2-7	CATSRLTSSYEQYF	TGTGCCACCAGCAGATTAACGAGCTCCTACGAGCAGTACTTC
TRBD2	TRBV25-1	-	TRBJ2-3	CASSETIGGGTDTQYF	TGTGCCAGCAGTGAAACCATTGGGGGGGGGACAGATACGCAGTATTTT
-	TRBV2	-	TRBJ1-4	CASSTGTTIGGEKLFF	TGTGCCAGCAGTACTGGGACCACCATTGGGGGGGAAAAACTGTTTTTT
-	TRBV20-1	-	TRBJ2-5	CSARQETQYF	TGCAGTGCGCGCCAGGAGACCCAGTACTTC
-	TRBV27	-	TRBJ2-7	CASSSTAGALTYEQYF	TGTGCCAGCAGTTCCACCGCGGGGGCTCTAACCTACGAGCAGTACTTC
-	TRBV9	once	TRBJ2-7	CASSVGGGVHEQYF	TGTGCCAGCAGCGTAGGGGGGGGCGTCCACGAGCAGTACTTC
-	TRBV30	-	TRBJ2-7	CAWSPWDKYYEQYF	TGTGCCTGGAGTCCCTGGGACAAATACTACGAGCAGTACTTC
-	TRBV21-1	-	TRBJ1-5	CASSPDDRGGDQPQHF	TGTGCCAGCAGCCCCGATGACCGAGGGGGCGATCAGCCCCAGCATTTT
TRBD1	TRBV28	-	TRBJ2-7	CATGTGSYEQYF	TGTGCCACCGGGACAGGGTCCTACGAGCAGTACTTC